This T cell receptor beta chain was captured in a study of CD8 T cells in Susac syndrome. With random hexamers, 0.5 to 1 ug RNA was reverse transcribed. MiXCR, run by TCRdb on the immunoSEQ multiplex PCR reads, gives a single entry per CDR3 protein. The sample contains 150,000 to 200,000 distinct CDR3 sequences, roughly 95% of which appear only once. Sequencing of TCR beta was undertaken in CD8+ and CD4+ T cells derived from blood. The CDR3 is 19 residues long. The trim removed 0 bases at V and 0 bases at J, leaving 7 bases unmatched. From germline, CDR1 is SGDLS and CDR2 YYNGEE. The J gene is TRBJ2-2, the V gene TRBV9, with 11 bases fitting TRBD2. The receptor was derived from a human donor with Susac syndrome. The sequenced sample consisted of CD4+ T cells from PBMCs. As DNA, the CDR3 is TGTGCCAGCAGCGTAGCCCCGACTAGCGGGAAAGCGAACACCGGGGAGCTGTTTTTT. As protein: CASSVAPTSGKANTGELFF.